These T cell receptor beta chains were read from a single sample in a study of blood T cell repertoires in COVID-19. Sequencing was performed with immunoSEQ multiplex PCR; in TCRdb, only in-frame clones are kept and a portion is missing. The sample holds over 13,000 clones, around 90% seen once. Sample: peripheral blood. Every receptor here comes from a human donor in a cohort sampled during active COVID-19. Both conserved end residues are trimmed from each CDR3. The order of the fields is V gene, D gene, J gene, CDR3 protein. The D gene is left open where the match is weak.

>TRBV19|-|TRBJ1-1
ASIRPDSGAF
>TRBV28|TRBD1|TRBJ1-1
ASSTTTGANTEAF
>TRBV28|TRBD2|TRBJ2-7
ASSSSGGAIEQY
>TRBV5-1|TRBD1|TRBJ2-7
ASSFGGAGGVEQY
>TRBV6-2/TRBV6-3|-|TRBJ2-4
ASSFGSIQY
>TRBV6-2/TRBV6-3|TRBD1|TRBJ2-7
ASSYSKGAQGDEQY
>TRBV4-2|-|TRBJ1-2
ASSPEAGSTNYGYT
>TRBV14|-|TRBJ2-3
ASTLLSSTDTQY
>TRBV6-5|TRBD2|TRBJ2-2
ATPREVGELF
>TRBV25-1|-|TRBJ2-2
ASSSENTGELF
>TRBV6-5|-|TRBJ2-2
ASSYRWNTGELF
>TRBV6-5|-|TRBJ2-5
ASNISPGTQY
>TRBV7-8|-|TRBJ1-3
ASSQSGLGPGNTIY
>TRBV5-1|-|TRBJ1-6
ASSLRTGGYNSPLH
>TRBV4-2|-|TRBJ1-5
ASSQGGAGQPQH
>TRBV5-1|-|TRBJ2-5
ASSLGTVQETQY
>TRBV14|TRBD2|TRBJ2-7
ASSQVSSGRFEQY
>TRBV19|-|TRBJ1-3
ASSISGGTGNTIY
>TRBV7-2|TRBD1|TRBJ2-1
ASSSGQGARNEQF
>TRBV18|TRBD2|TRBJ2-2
ASSGTSGSTGELF
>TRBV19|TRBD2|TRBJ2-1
ASSMTIAGPYNEQF
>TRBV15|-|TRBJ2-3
ATSRGGPTDTQY
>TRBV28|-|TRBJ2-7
ASKSGTSGSYEQY
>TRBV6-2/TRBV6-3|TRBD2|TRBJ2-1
ASSSGTSGTSYNEQF
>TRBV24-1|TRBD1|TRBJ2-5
ATSDGQGRETQY
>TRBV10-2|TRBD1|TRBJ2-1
ASSEQGNEQF
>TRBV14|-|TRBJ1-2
ASSQARGQGYT
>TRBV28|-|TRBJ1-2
ASSLLRDYGYT
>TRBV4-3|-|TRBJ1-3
ASSRTAGNTIY
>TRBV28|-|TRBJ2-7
ASSFPGQKYEQY
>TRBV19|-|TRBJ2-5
ASREQGGYQETQY
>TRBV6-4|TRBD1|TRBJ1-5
ASNPTTGAEPNQPQH
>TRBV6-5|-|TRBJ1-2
ASSLDWGTGART
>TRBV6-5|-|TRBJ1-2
ASRLTVVDGYT
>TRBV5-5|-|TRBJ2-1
ASGLEFWDEQF
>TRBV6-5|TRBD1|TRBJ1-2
AIIRTGTNNGYT
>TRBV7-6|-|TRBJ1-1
ASSLGVGGMNTEAF
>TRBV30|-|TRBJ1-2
AWSAGVGYT
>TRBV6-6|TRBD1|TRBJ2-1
ASSTDRALYNEQF
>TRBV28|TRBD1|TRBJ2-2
ASTSAGTGGTGELF
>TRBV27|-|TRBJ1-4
ASSLAGGPTEKLF
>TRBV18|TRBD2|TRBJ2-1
ASLFLAGGPYNEQF
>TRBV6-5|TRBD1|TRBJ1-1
ASRVGQGGRTEAF
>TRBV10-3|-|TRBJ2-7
AISESGGSYEQY
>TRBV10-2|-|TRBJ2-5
ASNPQTNPLGAETQY
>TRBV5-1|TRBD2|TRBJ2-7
ASSPAAGASYEQY
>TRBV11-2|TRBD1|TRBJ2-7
ASSSNPGQGGEQY
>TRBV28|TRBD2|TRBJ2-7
ASSFSGSSYEQY
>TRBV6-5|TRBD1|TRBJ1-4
ASSYDPGGEKLF
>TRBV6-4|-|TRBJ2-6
ASRDPSGANVLT